The clone carrying this T cell receptor (beta chain) was recorded a few times. This specimen comes from a study of blood T cell repertoires in COVID-19. Germline V gives CDR1 KGHDR, CDR2 SFDVKD. This CDR3 comprises 13 residues. V shed 5 bases and J shed 3 bases, with 6 bases lying between them. Original data processing: By means of reference gene primer amplification, nucleated cell counts were estimated. Clones were read by immunoSEQ multiplex PCR, and TCRdb kept only the in-frame ones, dropping some. The V and J calls and the clone size are those of that table, but D and trimming were determined from the DNA. This table holds roughly 350,000 clones, roughly 85% found once.

This chain uses TRBV24-1 with TRBJ2-2, with unresolved D. Material: peripheral blood. This clonotype was obtained from a woman aged 18-29 years with acute or convalescent COVID-19. CDR3 protein: CATSVTDTGELFF. The DNA of the CDR3 is TGTGCCACCAGTGTTACGGACACCGGGGAGCTGTTTTTT.